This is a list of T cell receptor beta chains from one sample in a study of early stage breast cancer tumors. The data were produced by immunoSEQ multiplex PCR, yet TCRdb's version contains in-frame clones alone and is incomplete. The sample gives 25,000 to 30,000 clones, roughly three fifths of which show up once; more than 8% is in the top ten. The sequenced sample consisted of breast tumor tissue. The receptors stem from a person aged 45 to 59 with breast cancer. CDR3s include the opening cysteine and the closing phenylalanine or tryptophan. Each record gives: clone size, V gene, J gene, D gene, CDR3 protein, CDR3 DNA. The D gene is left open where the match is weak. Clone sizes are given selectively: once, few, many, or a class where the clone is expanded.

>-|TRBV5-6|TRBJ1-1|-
CASSSARLYTEAFF
TGTGCCAGCAGCTCGGCCCGGTTGTACACTGAAGCTTTCTTT
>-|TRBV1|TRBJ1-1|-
CTSSQAKGMNTEAFF
TGCACCAGCAGCCAAGCGAAGGGTATGAACACTGAAGCTTTCTTT
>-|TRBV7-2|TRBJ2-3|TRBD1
CASSSRGRPYLTDTQYF
TGTGCCAGCAGCTCCAGGGGGCGCCCCTATCTCACAGATACGCAGTATTTT
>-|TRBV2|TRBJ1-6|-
CASSPQWDNSPLHF
TGTGCCAGCAGTCCGCAGTGGGATAATTCACCCCTCCACTTT
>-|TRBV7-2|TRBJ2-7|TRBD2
CASSSLAGYEQYF
TGTGCCAGCAGCTCGTTAGCGGGCTACGAGCAGTACTTC
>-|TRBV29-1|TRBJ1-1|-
CSVAQNMNTEAFF
TGCAGCGTCGCCCAGAACATGAACACTGAAGCTTTCTTT
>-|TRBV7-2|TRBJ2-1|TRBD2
CASSSRTSGAYNEQFF
TGTGCCAGCAGCTCCCGGACTAGCGGAGCCTACAATGAGCAGTTCTTC
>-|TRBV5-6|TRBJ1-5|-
CASSFMGGLSNQPQHF
TGTGCCAGCAGCTTTATGGGGGGGTTGAGCAATCAGCCCCAGCATTTT
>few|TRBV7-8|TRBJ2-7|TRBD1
CASSSGQGPSYEQYF
TGTGCCAGCAGCTCGGGACAGGGCCCCTCCTACGAGCAGTACTTC
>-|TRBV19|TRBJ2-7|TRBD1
CASSSGTGGYEQYF
TGTGCCAGTAGCTCCGGGACAGGAGGGTACGAGCAGTACTTC
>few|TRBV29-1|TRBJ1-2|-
CSVAEPPYGYTF
TGCAGCGTTGCCGAACCGCCCTATGGCTACACCTTC
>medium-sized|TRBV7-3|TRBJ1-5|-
CASAAAVNQPQHF
TGTGCCAGCGCCGCGGCGGTCAATCAGCCCCAGCATTTT
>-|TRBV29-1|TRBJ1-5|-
CSPSQHQPQHF
TGCAGCCCTTCGCAGCATCAGCCCCAGCATTTT
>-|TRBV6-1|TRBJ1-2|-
CASTDRSNGYTF
TGTGCCAGCACCGACAGGTCCAATGGCTACACCTTC
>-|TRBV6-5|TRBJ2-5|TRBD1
CASSYSSDRETQYF
TGTGCCAGCAGTTACTCCTCGGACAGGGAGACCCAGTACTTC
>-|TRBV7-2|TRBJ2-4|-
CASSSRLGALAKNIQYF
TGTGCCAGCAGCTCCCGACTAGGGGCCCTGGCCAAAAACATTCAGTACTTC
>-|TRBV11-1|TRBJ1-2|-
CASSHPGGLNYGYTF
TGTGCCAGCAGCCATCCGGGAGGGCTTAACTATGGCTACACCTTC
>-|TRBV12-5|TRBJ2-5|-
CASGYSDLGETQYF
TGTGCTAGTGGGTACAGCGACCTCGGGGAGACCCAGTACTTC
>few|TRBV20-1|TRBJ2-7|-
CSARNYEQYF
TGCAGTGCTAGAAACTACGAGCAGTACTTC
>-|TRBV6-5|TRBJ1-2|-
CASSSNYGYTF
TGTGCCAGCAGTTCGAACTATGGCTACACCTTC
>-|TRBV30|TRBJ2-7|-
CAWLPGGVSSYEQYF
TGTGCCTGGCTGCCAGGAGGGGTAAGCTCCTACGAGCAGTACTTC
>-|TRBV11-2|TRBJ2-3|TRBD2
CASTPSSGGRDTQYF
TGTGCCAGCACGCCGAGTAGCGGGGGGCGAGATACGCAGTATTTT
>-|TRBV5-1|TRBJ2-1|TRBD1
CASKQGSYNEQFF
TGCGCCAGCAAACAGGGGTCCTACAATGAGCAGTTCTTC
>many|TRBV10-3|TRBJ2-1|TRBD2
CAISEPFGTSGSNEQFF
TGTGCCATCAGTGAGCCTTTTGGGACTAGCGGGAGTAATGAGCAGTTCTTC
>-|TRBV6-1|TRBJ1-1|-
CASSDRSNTEAFF
TGTGCCAGCAGTGACAGGTCGAACACTGAAGCTTTCTTT
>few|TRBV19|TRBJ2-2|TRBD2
CASSIGGSRTGELFF
TGTGCCAGTAGTATCGGCGGGAGCAGGACCGGGGAGCTGTTTTTT
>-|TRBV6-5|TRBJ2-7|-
CASSYSGQATYEQYF
TGTGCCAGCAGTTACTCAGGGCAGGCGACCTACGAGCAGTACTTC
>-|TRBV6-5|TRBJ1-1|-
CASSSGRGGTEAFF
TGTGCCAGCAGTTCGGGCCGGGGGGGGACTGAAGCTTTCTTT
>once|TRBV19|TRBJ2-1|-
CASSMGVENEQFF
TGTGCCAGTAGTATGGGGGTAGAGAATGAGCAGTTCTTC
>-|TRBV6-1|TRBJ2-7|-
CASSATGVGYEQYF
TGTGCCAGCAGCGCCACTGGGGTCGGCTACGAGCAGTACTTC
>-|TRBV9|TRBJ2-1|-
CASSVAGGTYNEQFF
TGTGCCAGCAGCGTAGCTGGCGGTACCTACAATGAGCAGTTCTTC
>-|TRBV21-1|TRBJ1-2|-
CASSKEEGRISYGYTF
TGTGCCAGCAGCAAAGAGGAGGGCCGCATTTCTTATGGCTACACCTTC
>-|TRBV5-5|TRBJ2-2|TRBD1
CASSQRAGDRGPGELFF
TGTGCCAGCAGCCAGAGAGCAGGAGACAGGGGACCCGGGGAGCTGTTTTTT
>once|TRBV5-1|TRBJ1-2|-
CASSLALSGLLDGYTF
TGCGCCAGCAGCTTGGCCCTTTCAGGGCTATTGGATGGCTACACCTTC
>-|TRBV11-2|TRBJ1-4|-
CASSSGTAGGEKLFF
TGTGCCAGCAGCTCGGGGACGGCGGGAGGTGAAAAACTGTTTTTT
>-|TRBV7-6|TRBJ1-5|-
CASSLALGLYQPQHF
TGTGCCAGCAGCTTAGCGCTCGGGCTCTATCAGCCCCAGCATTTT
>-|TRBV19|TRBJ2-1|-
CASSIDVGGYNEQFF
TGTGCCAGTAGTATAGATGTAGGGGGCTACAATGAGCAGTTCTTC
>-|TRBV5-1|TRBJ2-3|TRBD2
CASSLGLAGTDTQYF
TGCGCCAGCAGCTTGGGACTAGCGGGCACAGATACGCAGTATTTT
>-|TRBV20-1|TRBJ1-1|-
CSAGGAFF
TGCAGTGCTGGAGGGGCTTTCTTT
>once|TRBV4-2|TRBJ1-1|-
CASSQEFVDTEAFF
TGTGCCAGCAGCCAAGAGTTCGTAGACACTGAAGCTTTCTTT
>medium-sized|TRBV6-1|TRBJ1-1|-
CASSEGRGSPNTEAFF
TGTGCCAGCAGTGAAGGGAGGGGCAGCCCGAACACTGAAGCTTTCTTT
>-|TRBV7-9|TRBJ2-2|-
CASSLAGFDTGELFF
TGTGCCAGCAGCTTAGCAGGGTTCGACACCGGGGAGCTGTTTTTT
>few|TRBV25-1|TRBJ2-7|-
CASSEYRATGEQYF
TGTGCCAGCAGTGAATACCGGGCGACGGGAGAGCAGTACTTC
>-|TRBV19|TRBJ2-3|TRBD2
CASSRLAGVGTDTQYF
TGTGCCAGTAGTAGGTTGGCGGGGGTTGGAACAGATACGCAGTATTTT
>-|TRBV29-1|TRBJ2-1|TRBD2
CSVMKAGAIEQFF
TGCAGCGTGATGAAGGCGGGAGCTATTGAGCAGTTCTTC
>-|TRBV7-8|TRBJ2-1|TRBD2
CASSHFRTSGGNEQFF
TGTGCCAGCAGCCATTTTCGGACTAGCGGGGGCAATGAGCAGTTCTTC
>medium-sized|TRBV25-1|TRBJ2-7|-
CASSPRTLSYEQYF
TGTGCCAGCAGTCCACGGACCCTCTCCTACGAGCAGTACTTC
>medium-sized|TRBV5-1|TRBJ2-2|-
CASSWGNEKAGELFF
TGCGCCAGCAGCTGGGGCAATGAGAAGGCCGGGGAGCTGTTTTTT
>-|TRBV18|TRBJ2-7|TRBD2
CASSPRRSSGRENEQYF
TGTGCCAGCTCACCACGTAGATCTAGCGGGAGGGAGAACGAGCAGTACTTC
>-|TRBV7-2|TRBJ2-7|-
CASSLVTASYEQYF
TGTGCCAGCAGCTTAGTAACAGCCTCCTACGAGCAGTACTTC
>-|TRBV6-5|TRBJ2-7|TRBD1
CASSPGQGKGEQYF
TGTGCCAGCAGTCCAGGACAGGGAAAGGGCGAGCAGTACTTC
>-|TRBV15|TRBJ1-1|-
CATSRVNTEAFF
TGTGCCACCAGCCGGGTGAACACTGAAGCTTTCTTT
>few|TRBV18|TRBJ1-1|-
CASSPRDMSYTEAFF
TGTGCCAGCTCACCGCGGGACATGTCGTACACTGAAGCTTTCTTT
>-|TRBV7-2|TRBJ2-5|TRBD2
CASSLKLAGGPVQETQYF
TGTGCCAGCAGCTTAAAACTAGCGGGAGGTCCTGTACAAGAGACCCAGTACTTC